These 28 T cell receptor beta chains were all obtained from the same sample, sequenced in a study of cytomegalovirus exposure and HLA in healthy donors. A multiplex PCR was run with 60 Vbeta primers and 13 Jbeta primers. Sequencing used immunoSEQ multiplex PCR; TCRdb keeps in-frame clones, though not all of them. The sample contains under 250,000 clones, around three quarters of which appear only once. Sequencing was carried out using PBMCs. The source of these receptors is a woman in her 30s in good health and CMV-seropositive.

CDR3 region: CASGLLLGAGSNQPQHF. Here the CDR3 DNA reads TGTGCTAGTGGTTTGCTCTTAGGGGCAGGATCCAATCAGCCCCAGCATTTT. The chain employs TRBV12-5 and TRBJ1-5, with D perhaps TRBD1 (5 bases). The V end lost 2 bases, the J end lost 3 bases, and 17 bases lay between the germline ends. The germline V gene encodes CDR1 LGHNT and CDR2 FRNRAP. CDR3 length: 17 residues.

This clone was seen only once. This chain links TRBV25-1 with TRBJ2-4; TRBD2 is a possible D gene (6 bases). Germline V gene data show CDR1 as MGHDK and CDR2 as SYGVNS. The V end was cut by 6 bases, the J end by 9 bases, with 9 bases between. The CDR3 contains 11 residues. The CDR3 region is CASRIGGIQYF. The CDR3 nucleotides are TGTGCCAGCAGAATCGGGGGCATTCAGTACTTC.

The rearrangement joins TRBV19 to TRBJ1-5; 9 bases are a match to TRBD1. V was clipped by 5 bases and J by 6 bases; unmatched bases: 11. Germline V gene data show CDR1 as LNHDA and CDR2 as SQIVND (reference sequence). CDR3 length equals 16 residues. The CDR3 nucleotides read TGTGCCAGTAGTTTTCCGGGACAGGGAAGGCGTCAGCCCCAGCATTTT. This sequence encodes CASSFPGQGRRQPQHF.

This sequence joins TRBV7-4 and TRBJ1-5, with TRBD1 identical over 7 bases. The CDR3 consists of 15 residues. Germline-derived CDR1 and CDR2 are SGHVT and SQSDAQ. The V gene end was trimmed by 1 base and the J gene end by 7 bases; junction bases not matched to a gene: 7. The CDR3 loop reads CASSLGGGGLQPQHF. The DNA of the CDR3 is TGTGCCAGCAGCTTAGGAGGGGGCGGTTTGCAGCCCCAGCATTTT.

The chain joins TRBV18 to TRBJ1-1; D unclear. The CDR3 spans 16 residues. Germline V CDR1 and CDR2: KGHSH, LQKENI. V shed 3 bases and J shed 2 bases, with 16 bases lying between them. The CDR3 DNA is TGTGCCAGCTCACCCGAGATGACAAGGTTTAACACTGAAGCTTTCTTT. Amino acid sequence: CASSPEMTRFNTEAFF. The full variable domain, in which reference TRBV18 and TRBJ1-1 provide the parts outside the CDR3, is NAGVMQNPRHLVRRRGQEARLRCSPMKGHSHVYWYRQLPEEGLKFMVYLQKENIIDESGMPKERFSAEFPKEGPSILRIQQVVRGDSAAYFCASSPEMTRFNTEAFFGQGTRLTVV.

The sample holds one count of this clone. J is TRBJ2-1 and V is TRBV27, with 7 bases aligning to TRBD1. V trimming: 6 bases; J trimming: 0 bases; junction bases outside the gene matches: 5. From germline, CDR1 is MNHEY and CDR2 SMNVEV (reference sequence). The CDR3 length is 15 residues. CDR3 DNA: TGTGCCAGCAGACCCGGGACAGACTCCTACAATGAGCAGTTCTTC. It encodes CASRPGTDSYNEQFF.

The gene calls are TRBV5-1 and TRBJ2-1, with 9 positions matching TRBD1. The CDR3 is 14 residues long. Germline loops: CDR1 SGHRS, CDR2 YFSETQ. Unmatched junction bases numbered 1, after V lost 0 bases and J lost 6 bases. The CDR3 DNA is TGCGCCAGCAGCTTGGGGGACAGGGTCAATGAGCAGTTCTTC. It yields the protein CASSLGDRVNEQFF.

A few counts support this clone. The chain is built from TRBV27 and TRBJ2-7, with 8 bases identical to TRBD1. The CDR3 consists of 14 residues. The germline CDR1 and CDR2 sequences are MNHEY and SMNVEV (reference sequence). J lost 9 bases, V lost 5 bases, and 12 bases had no gene match. This chain's CDR3 is CASSPRTGMIGQYF. The DNA for the CDR3 is TGTGCCAGCAGTCCTCGGACAGGGATGATAGGGCAGTACTTC.

The chain combines TRBV2 with TRBJ2-7, with D possibly matching TRBD2 (6 bases). The V gene lost 0 bases and the J gene lost 2 bases, with 11 bases spanning the gap. From germline, CDR1 is SNHLY and CDR2 FYNNEI. There are 15 residues in the CDR3. The CDR3 sequence is CASSEASGVTYEQYF. DNA for the CDR3: TGTGCCAGCAGTGAAGCATCGGGGGTCACCTACGAGCAGTACTTC.

V gene TRBV11-2 combines with J gene TRBJ2-4; D remains unclear. Germline V gene lookup returns CDR1 SGHAT and CDR2 FQNNGV. This CDR3 is 13 amino acids long. V was clipped by 2 bases and J by 5 bases, with 7 bases between them. The CDR3 DNA is TGTGCCAGCAGCTTATATATTCAAAACATTCAGTACTTC. Amino acids: CASSLYIQNIQYF.

The rearrangement joins TRBV27 to TRBJ2-7; tentatively, D is TRBD2 (6 bases). The CDR3 length is 15 residues. The germline V and J ends were trimmed by 3 bases and 3 bases, with 15 bases remaining between them. The V gene's germline CDR1 is MNHEY and CDR2 SMNVEV (reference sequence). CDR3 protein: CASSFAGSRDYEQYF. In DNA form, the CDR3 reads TGTGCCAGCAGTTTCGCCGGGAGTAGGGACTACGAGCAGTACTTC.

The rearrangement uses TRBV9 and TRBJ2-7; D remains ambiguous. Trimming pared 0 bases from V and 6 bases from J, leaving 10 bases between. This CDR3 spans 13 amino acids. The germline gives CDR1 SGDLS, CDR2 YYNGEE. Here the CDR3 reads CASSVVISGEQYF. CDR3 nucleotide sequence: TGTGCCAGCAGCGTAGTAATATCGGGCGAGCAGTACTTC.

The chain couples TRBV4-2 to TRBJ1-2; 10 nucleotides line up with TRBD1. The germline gives CDR1 LGHNA, CDR2 YNFKEQ. The CDR3 is 16 residues long. With 2 bases clipped from V and 2 bases from J, the junction kept 5 bases outside the gene matches. The CDR3 spells CASSQHDRGLNYGYTF. CDR3 sequence (DNA): TGTGCCAGCAGCCAACATGACAGGGGGCTGAACTATGGCTACACCTTC.

Turning to this clone: One junction end does not reproduce the germline sequence, and a read error may be involved. Other DNA sequences in this sample translate to the same CDR3. This chain connects TRBV10-3 to TRBJ1-1; 7 bases match TRBD1. The CDR3 runs to 15 residues. Germline V lookup: CDR1 ENHRY, CDR2 SYGVKD. The CDR3 reads CAIRTTGVVDTEAFF. The CDR3 DNA is TGTGCCATCAGGACTACAGGGGTCGTGGACACTGAGGCTTTCTTT.

The genes are TRBV27 and TRBJ2-3, with 7 bases aligning to TRBD1. CDR1 MNHEY and CDR2 SMNVEV come from the germline V gene (reference sequence). The CDR3 consists of 14 residues. V lost 5 bases to trimming and J lost 1 base; unmatched junction nucleotides: 3. CDR3 amino acids: CASSRDRGTDTQYF. As DNA, the CDR3 is TGTGCCAGCAGTCGGGACAGAGGCACAGATACGCAGTATTTT.

The chain is built from TRBV4-2 and TRBJ2-7; perhaps TRBD2 as D (6 bases). This CDR3 is built from 12 residues. Germline V CDR1 and CDR2: LGHNA, YNFKEQ. Trimming removed 4 bases at V and 3 bases at J, with 7 bases between. The CDR3 sequence is CASSLGGYEQYF. CDR3 DNA sequence: TGTGCCAGCAGCCTGGGGGGCTACGAGCAGTACTTC.

The CDR3 region is CASSFGTGSYEQYF. The DNA for the CDR3 is TGTGCCAGCAGCTTCGGCACAGGTTCCTACGAGCAGTACTTC. The chain couples TRBV5-6 to TRBJ2-7; D is perhaps TRBD1 (5 bases). The CDR3 runs 14 residues. Germline V gene sequence: CDR1 SGHDT, CDR2 YYEEEE. V lost 2 bases and J lost 1, with 10 bases in between.

The chain carries TRBV27 and TRBJ1-2; D may be TRBD1 (6 bases). Trimming cost V 6 bases and J 4 bases, with 18 bases left between them. CDR3 size: 15 residues. Germline loops: CDR1 MNHEY, CDR2 SMNVEV (reference sequence). In DNA form, the CDR3 reads TGTGCCAGCAGAGGGGGTCTGGGCCTGGCCTATGGCTACACCTTC. It specifies CASRGGLGLAYGYTF.

There are a few counts of this clone. V gene TRBV4-2 combines with J gene TRBJ2-5; 9 bases fit TRBD2. The CDR3 consists of 16 residues. V lost 5 bases, J lost 5 bases, and 12 bases stayed unmatched. The germline gives CDR1 LGHNA, CDR2 YNFKEQ. Written as DNA, the CDR3 is TGTGCCAGCAGCGGGAGGGGGGGACTAGCAGGGGAGACCCAGTACTTC. Protein product: CASSGRGGLAGETQYF.

The chain uses TRBV7-6 and TRBJ2-7, with D unclear. There are 14 residues in the CDR3. The germline V gene encodes CDR1 SGHVS and CDR2 FNYEAQ. The V and J ends lost 5 bases and 2 bases respectively, with 13 bases between them. The DNA of the CDR3 is TGTGCCAGCAGCACGGGTGAGCGCCCCTACGAGCAGTACTTC. Protein product: CASSTGERPYEQYF.

J is TRBJ1-1 and V is TRBV7-2, with D maybe TRBD1 (5 bases). The CDR3 length is 14 residues. Germline V gene data show CDR1 as SGHTA and CDR2 as FQGNSA. V was clipped by 5 bases and J by 5 bases, with 15 bases between them. The CDR3 sequence: CASSSLGQRTEAFF. DNA of the CDR3: TGTGCCAGCAGCAGCTTGGGGCAGAGAACTGAAGCTTTCTTT.

This rearrangement joins TRBV5-5 to TRBJ1-2; 7 bases map to TRBD1. The CDR3 runs 16 residues. The V segment lost 7 bases and the J segment 0 bases; nucleotides outside the gene matches: 12. CDR1 SGHKS and CDR2 YYEKEE come from the germline V gene (reference sequence). The CDR3 loop is CASRYGTANPNYGYTF. As DNA, the CDR3 is TGTGCCAGCCGTTACGGGACAGCCAACCCTAACTATGGCTACACCTTC. Full variable domain (outside the CDR3, taken from reference TRBV5-5 and TRBJ1-2): DAGVTQSPTHLIKTRGQQVTLRCSPISGHKSVSWYQQVLGQGPQFIFQYYEKEERGRGNFPDRFSARQFPNYSSELNVNALLLGDSALYLCASRYGTANPNYGYTFGSGTRLTVV.

The rearrangement joins TRBV18 to TRBJ2-2; weak D call: TRBD2 (5 bases). This CDR3 is built from 13 residues. The germline V and J ends were trimmed by 7 bases and 6 bases, with 12 bases remaining between them. Germline CDR1 reads KGHSH; CDR2 reads LQKENI. CDR3 bases: TGTGCCAGCTGCTGGGAGCCAGCCGGGGAGCTGTTTTTT. This codes for CASCWEPAGELFF.

V gene TRBV30 combines with J gene TRBJ2-1; D is ambiguous. This CDR3 region has 12 residues. CDR1 and CDR2 from the germline V gene are GTSNPN and SVGIG (reference sequence). The ends were cut back, 4 bases at V and 6 bases at J, with 10 bases in the middle. The CDR3 spells CAWKFSSNEQFF. The CDR3 coding sequence is TGTGCCTGGAAATTTAGCAGCAATGAGCAGTTCTTC.

There are a few counts of this clone. The CDR3 sequence: CASSSFLAGTAYEQYF. The CDR3 bases are TGTGCCAGCAGTTCGTTTCTAGCGGGGACGGCCTACGAGCAGTACTTC. V usage is TRBV27 and J usage is TRBJ2-7, with 9 bases aligning to TRBD2. Looked up from germline, CDR1 is MNHEY and CDR2 is SMNVEV (reference sequence). V gave up 4 bases and J gave up 2 bases; unmatched junction bases: 9. This CDR3 has 16 amino acids.

This clone has only a few counts. The chain links TRBV11-3 to TRBJ1-3; D unresolved. The CDR3 length is 13 residues. Germline CDR1 and CDR2: SGHNT and YENEEA. V was shortened by 3 bases and J by 2 bases, with 5 bases between the two germline ends. The CDR3 loop reads CASSFSAGNTIYF. CDR3 nucleotide sequence: TGTGCCAGCAGCTTTTCTGCTGGAAACACCATATATTTT. The variable domain in full, with the rest retrieved from reference TRBV11-3 and TRBJ1-3, is EAGVVQSPRYKIIEKKQPVAFWCNPISGHNTLYWYLQNLGQGPELLIRYENEEAVDDSQLPKDRFSAERLKGVDSTLKIQPAELGDSAVYLCASSFSAGNTIYFGEGSWLTVV.

The chain couples TRBV15 to TRBJ2-7; D possibly corresponds to TRBD2 (5 bases). Germline V gene data show CDR1 as LNHNV and CDR2 as YYDKDF (reference sequence). Trimming removed 2 bases at V and 12 bases at J, with 14 bases between. This CDR3 region has 12 residues. CDR3 in amino acids: CATSRPLGSAYF. The CDR3 nucleotides are TGTGCCACCAGCAGACCCTTGGGTAGCGCGTACTTC.

The chain uses TRBV7-9 and TRBJ1-2; no clear D gene. Germline assignment: CDR1 SEHNR and CDR2 FQNEAQ (reference sequence). Trimming removed 5 bases at V and 7 bases at J, with 17 bases between. The CDR3 extends over 14 amino acids. CDR3 amino acids: CASSASGVEFGYTF. The CDR3 nucleotides are TGTGCCAGCAGCGCTTCCGGAGTCGAGTTTGGCTACACCTTC.